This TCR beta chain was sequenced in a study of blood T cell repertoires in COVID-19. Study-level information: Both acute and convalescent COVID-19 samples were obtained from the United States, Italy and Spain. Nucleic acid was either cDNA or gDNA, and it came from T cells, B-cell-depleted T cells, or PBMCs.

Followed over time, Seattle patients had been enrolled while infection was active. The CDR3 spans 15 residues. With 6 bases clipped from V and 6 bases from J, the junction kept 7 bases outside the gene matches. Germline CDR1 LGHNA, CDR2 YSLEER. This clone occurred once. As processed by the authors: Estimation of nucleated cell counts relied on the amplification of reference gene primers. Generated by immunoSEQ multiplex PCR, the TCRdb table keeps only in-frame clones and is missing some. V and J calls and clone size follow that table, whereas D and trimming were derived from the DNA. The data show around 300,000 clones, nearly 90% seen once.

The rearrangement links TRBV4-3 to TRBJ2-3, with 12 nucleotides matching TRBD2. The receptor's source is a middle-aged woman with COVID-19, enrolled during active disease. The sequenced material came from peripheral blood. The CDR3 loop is CASRSLAGGIDTQYF. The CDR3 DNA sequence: TGCGCCAGCAGGTCCCTAGCGGGGGGGATCGATACGCAGTATTTT.